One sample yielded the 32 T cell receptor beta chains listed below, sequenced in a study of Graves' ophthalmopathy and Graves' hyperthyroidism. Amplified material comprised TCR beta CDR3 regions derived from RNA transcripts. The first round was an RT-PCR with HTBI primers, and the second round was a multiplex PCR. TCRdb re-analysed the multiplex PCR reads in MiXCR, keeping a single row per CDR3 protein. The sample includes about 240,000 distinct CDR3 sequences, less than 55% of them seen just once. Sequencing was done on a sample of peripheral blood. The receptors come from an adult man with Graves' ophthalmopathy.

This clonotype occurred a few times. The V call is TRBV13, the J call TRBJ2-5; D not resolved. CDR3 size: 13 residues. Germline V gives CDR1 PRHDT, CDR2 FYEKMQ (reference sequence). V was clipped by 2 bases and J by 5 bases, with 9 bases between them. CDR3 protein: CASSLWGEETQYF. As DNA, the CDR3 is TGTGCCAGCAGCTTATGGGGTGAGGAGACCCAGTACTTC. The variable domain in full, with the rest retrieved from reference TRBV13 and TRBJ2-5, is AAGVIQSPRHLIKEKRETATLKCYPIPRHDTVYWYQQGPGQDPQFLISFYEKMQSDKGSIPDRFSAQQFSDYHSELNMSSLELGDSALYFCASSLWGEETQYFGPGTRLLVL.

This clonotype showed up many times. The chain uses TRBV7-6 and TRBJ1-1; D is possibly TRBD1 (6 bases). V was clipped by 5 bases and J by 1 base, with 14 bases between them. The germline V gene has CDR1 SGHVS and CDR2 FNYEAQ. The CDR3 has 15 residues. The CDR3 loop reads CASSLGRGANTEAFF. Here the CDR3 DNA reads TGTGCCAGCAGCCTTGGGAGGGGGGCGAACACTGAAGCTTTCTTT.

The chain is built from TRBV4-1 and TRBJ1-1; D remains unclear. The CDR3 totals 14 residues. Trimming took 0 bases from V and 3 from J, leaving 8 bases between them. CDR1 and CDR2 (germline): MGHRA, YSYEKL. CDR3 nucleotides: TGCGCCAGCAGCCAAGAAATAAGGTACACTGAAGCTTTCTTT. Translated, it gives CASSQEIRYTEAFF.

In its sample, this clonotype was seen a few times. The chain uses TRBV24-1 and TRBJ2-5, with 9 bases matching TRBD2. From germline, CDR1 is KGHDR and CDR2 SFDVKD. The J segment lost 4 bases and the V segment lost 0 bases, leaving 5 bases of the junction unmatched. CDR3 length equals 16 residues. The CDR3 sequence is CATSDLKRGAGETQYF. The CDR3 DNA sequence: TGTGCCACCAGTGATTTGAAGCGGGGGGCCGGAGAGACCCAGTACTTC.

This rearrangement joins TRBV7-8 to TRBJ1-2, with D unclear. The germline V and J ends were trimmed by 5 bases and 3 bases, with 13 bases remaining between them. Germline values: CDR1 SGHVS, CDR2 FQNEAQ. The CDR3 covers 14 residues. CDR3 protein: CASSQLPGYYGYTF. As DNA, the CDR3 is TGTGCCAGCAGCCAACTTCCCGGGTACTATGGCTACACCTTC.

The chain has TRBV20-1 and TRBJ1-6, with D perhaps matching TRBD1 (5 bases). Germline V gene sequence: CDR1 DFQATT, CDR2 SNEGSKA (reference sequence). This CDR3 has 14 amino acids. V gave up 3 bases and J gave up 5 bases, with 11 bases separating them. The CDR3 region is CSARQQADNSPLHF. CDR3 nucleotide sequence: TGCAGTGCTAGGCAACAGGCAGATAATTCACCCCTCCACTTT.

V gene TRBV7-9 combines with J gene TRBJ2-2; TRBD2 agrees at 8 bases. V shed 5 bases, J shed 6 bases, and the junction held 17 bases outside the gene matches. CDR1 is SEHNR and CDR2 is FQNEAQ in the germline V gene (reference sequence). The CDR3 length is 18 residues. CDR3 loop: CASSDRNSGTALSGELFF. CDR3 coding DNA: TGTGCCAGCAGCGACCGGAATAGCGGGACCGCCTTGTCCGGGGAGCTGTTTTTT. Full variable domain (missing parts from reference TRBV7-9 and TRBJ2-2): DTGVSQNPRHKITKRGQNVTFRCDPISEHNRLYWYRQTLGQGPEFLTYFQNEAQLEKSRLLSDRFSAERPKGSFSTLEIQRTEQGDSAMYLCASSDRNSGTALSGELFFGEGSRLTVL.

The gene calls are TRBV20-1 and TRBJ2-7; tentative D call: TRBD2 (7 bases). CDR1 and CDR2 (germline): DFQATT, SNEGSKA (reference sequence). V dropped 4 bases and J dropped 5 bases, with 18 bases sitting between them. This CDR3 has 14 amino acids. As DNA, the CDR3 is TGCAGTGCTACTCTACGGGGGGCCCAGGACGAGCAGTACTTC. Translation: CSATLRGAQDEQYF.

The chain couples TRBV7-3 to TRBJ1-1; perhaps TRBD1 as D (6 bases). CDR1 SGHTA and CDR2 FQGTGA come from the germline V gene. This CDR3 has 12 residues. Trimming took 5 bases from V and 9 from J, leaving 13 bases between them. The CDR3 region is CASSTRDMKAFF. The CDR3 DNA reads TGTGCCAGCAGCACTCGGGACATGAAAGCTTTCTTT.

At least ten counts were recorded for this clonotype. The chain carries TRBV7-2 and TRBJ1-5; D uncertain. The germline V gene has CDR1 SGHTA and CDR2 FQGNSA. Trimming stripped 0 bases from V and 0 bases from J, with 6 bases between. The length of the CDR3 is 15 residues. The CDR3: CASSLAGLSNQPQHF. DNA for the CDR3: TGTGCCAGCAGCTTAGCAGGTCTTAGCAATCAGCCCCAGCATTTT.

In DNA, the CDR3 is TGTGCCAGCAGCCAAGAGGGCTCAAGAAGGGTCTACGAGCAGTACTTC. The encoded protein is CASSQEGSRRVYEQYF. The rearrangement uses TRBV2 and TRBJ2-7, with a possible D match to TRBD2 (5 bases). The CDR3 is 16 amino acids. The germline V gene encodes CDR1 SNHLY and CDR2 FYNNEI. V was cut by 6 bases and J by 3 bases, with 21 bases left in between.

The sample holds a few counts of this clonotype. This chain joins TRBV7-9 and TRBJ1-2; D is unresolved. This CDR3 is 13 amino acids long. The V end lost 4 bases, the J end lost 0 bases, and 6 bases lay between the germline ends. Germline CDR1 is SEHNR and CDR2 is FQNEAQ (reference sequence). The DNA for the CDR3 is TGTGCCAGCAGCTACACACCTAACTATGGCTACACCTTC. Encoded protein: CASSYTPNYGYTF.

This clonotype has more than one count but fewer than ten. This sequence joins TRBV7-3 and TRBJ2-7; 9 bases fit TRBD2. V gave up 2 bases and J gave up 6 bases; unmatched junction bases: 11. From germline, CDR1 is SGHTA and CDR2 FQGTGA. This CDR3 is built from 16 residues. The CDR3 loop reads CASSLVLVAGVGEQYF. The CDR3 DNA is TGTGCCAGCAGCTTAGTCTTAGTAGCGGGAGTCGGCGAGCAGTACTTC.

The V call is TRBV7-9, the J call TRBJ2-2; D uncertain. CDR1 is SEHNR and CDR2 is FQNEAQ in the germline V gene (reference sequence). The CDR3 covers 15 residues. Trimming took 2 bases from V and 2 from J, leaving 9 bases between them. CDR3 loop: CASSLLGSNTGELFF. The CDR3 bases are TGTGCCAGCAGCTTACTGGGCAGCAACACCGGGGAGCTGTTTTTT.

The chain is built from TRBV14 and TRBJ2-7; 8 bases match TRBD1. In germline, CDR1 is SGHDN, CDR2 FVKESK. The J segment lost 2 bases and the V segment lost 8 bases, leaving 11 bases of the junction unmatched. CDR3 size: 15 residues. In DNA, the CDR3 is TGTGCCAGCTCCCGAGGACAGGGTCGAACCTACGAGCAGTACTTC. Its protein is CASSRGQGRTYEQYF.

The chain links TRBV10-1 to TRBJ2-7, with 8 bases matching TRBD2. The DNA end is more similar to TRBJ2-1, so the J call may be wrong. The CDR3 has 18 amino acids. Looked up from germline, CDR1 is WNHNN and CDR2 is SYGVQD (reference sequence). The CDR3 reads CASSESRSSGRYLNEQFF. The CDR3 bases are TGCGCCAGCAGTGAGTCGAGGTCTAGCGGGCGATACCTCAATGAGCAGTTCTTC.

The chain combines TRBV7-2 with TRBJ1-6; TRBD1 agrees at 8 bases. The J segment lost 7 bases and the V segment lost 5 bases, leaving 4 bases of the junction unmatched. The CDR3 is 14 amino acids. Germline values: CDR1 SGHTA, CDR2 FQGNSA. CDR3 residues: CASSQGAWNSPLHF. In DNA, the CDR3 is TGTGCCAGCAGCCAGGGGGCCTGGAATTCACCCCTCCACTTT.

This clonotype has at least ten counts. CDR3 loop: CATSDGEPGEYGYTF. In DNA form, the CDR3 reads TGTGCCACCAGTGACGGGGAACCGGGGGAATATGGCTACACCTTC. The V and J genes are TRBV24-1 and TRBJ1-2; perhaps TRBD1 as D (5 bases). This CDR3 has 15 amino acids. V was pared by 4 bases and J by 5 bases, with 16 bases between. Germline V gene lookup returns CDR1 KGHDR and CDR2 SFDVKD.

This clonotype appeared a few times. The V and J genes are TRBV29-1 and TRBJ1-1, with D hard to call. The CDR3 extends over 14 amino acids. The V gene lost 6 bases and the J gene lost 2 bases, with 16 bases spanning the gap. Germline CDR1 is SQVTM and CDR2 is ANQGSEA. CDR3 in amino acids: CSVAKLGRNTEAFF. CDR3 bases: TGCAGCGTCGCAAAACTCGGCCGAAACACTGAAGCTTTCTTT.

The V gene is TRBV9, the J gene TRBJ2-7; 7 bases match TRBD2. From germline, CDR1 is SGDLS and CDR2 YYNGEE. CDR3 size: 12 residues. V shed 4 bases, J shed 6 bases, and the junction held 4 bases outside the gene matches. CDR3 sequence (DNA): TGTGCCAGCAGCCAGGGAGGGCTCGAGCAGTACTTC. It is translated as CASSQGGLEQYF.

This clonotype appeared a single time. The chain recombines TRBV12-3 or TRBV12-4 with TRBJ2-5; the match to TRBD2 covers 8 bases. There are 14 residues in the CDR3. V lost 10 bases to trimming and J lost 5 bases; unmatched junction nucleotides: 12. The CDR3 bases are TGTGCCATCCGGCGGGGGGAGGGCGGGGAGACCCAGTACTTC. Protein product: CAIRRGEGGETQYF.

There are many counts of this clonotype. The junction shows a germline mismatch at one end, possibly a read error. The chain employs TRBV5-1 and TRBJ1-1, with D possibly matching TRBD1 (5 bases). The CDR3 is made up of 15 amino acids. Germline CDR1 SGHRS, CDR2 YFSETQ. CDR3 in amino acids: CASSLVGDWGTEAFF. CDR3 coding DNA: TGCGCCAGCAGCTTGGTGGGGGATTGGGGCACTGAAGCATTCTTT.

CDR3 sequence (DNA): TGTGCCAGCACTCGGCCGGGATCCTACGAGCAGTACTTC. This gives the protein CASTRPGSYEQYF. The chain combines TRBV6-1 with TRBJ2-7, with D maybe TRBD2 (5 bases). V was clipped by 7 bases and J by 1 base, with 11 bases between them. This CDR3 has 13 amino acids. The germline CDR1 and CDR2 sequences are MNHNS and SASEGT.

For the CDR3, the DNA is TGTGCCAGCAGCTTATGGGGACAGGGCAATACCTCACCCCTCCACTTT. Translating it yields CASSLWGQGNTSPLHF. The chain employs TRBV7-2 and TRBJ1-6; 9 bases are a match to TRBD1. J was trimmed by 10 bases and V by 2 bases; bases with no gene match: 9. This CDR3 region has 16 residues. The germline gives CDR1 SGHTA, CDR2 FQGNSA.

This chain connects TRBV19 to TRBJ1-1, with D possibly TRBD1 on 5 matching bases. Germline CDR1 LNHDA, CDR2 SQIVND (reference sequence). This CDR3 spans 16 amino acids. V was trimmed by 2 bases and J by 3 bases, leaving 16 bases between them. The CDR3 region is CASSISAVGQDTEAFF. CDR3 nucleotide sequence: TGTGCCAGTAGTATATCAGCCGTTGGACAAGACACTGAAGCTTTCTTT.

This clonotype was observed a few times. The CDR3 protein is CASSGGTGSAYEQYF. CDR3 nucleotide sequence: TGCGCCAGCAGTGGCGGGACGGGATCCGCCTACGAGCAGTACTTC. The chain employs TRBV10-2 and TRBJ2-7, with D possibly matching TRBD2 (6 bases). Looked up from germline, CDR1 is WSHSY and CDR2 is SAAADI. V was trimmed by 4 bases and J by 2 bases, leaving 15 bases between them. This CDR3 is 15 amino acids long.

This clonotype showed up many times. This chain's CDR3 is CASSSTGVGYEQYF. The CDR3 DNA reads as TGTGCCAGCAGCTCAACAGGGGTAGGCTACGAGCAGTACTTC. The chain recombines TRBV7-2 with TRBJ2-7, with 7 bases identical to TRBD1. Germline V gene lookup returns CDR1 SGHTA and CDR2 FQGNSA. V gave up 4 bases and J gave up 3 bases; unmatched junction bases: 6. CDR3 length equals 14 residues.

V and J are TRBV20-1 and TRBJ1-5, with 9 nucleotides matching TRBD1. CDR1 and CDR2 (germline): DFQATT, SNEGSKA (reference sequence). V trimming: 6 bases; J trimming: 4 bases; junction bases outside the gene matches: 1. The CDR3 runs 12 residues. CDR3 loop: CSATGGNQPQHF. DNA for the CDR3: TGCAGTGCGACAGGGGGAAATCAGCCCCAGCATTTT.

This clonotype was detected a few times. The CDR3 coding sequence is TGCGCCAGCAGGTTCACCGTTTCCTACGAGCAGTACTTC. Translated: CASRFTVSYEQYF. This chain links TRBV10-2 with TRBJ2-7, with D hard to call. CDR1 WSHSY and CDR2 SAAADI come from the germline V gene. This CDR3 is built from 13 residues. Deletions cut 6 bases from V and 1 base from J, with 10 bases between.

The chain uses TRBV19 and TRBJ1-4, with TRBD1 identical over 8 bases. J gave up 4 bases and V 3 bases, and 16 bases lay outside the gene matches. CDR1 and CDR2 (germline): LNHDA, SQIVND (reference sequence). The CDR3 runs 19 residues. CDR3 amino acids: CASSIWASGTGGVNEKLFF. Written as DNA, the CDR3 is TGTGCCAGTAGTATTTGGGCCTCCGGGACAGGTGGCGTTAATGAAAAACTGTTTTTT.

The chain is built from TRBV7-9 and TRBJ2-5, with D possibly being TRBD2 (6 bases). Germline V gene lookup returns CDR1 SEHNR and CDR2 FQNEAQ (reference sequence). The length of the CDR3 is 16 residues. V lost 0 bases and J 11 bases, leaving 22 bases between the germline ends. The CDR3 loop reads CASSLATGPSVREQYF. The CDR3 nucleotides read TGTGCCAGCAGCTTAGCCACCGGGCCTAGCGTGAGGGAGCAGTACTTC. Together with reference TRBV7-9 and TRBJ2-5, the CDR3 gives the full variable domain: DTGVSQNPRHKITKRGQNVTFRCDPISEHNRLYWYRQTLGQGPEFLTYFQNEAQLEKSRLLSDRFSAERPKGSFSTLEIQRTEQGDSAMYLCASSLATGPSVREQYFGPGTRLLVL.

CDR3 region: CASSLQIAGGPYEQYF. The CDR3 DNA reads as TGTGCCAGCAGTTTACAGATAGCGGGAGGGCCCTACGAGCAGTACTTC. The chain recombines TRBV12-3 or TRBV12-4 with TRBJ2-7, with 11 bases aligning to TRBD2. The ends lost 2 bases at V and 2 bases at J; junction bases unmatched: 5. This CDR3 is built from 16 residues.